The entry below describes one TCR beta chain. What it binds is not known. Germline-derived CDR1 and CDR2 are LGHNT and FRNRAP. This CDR3 region has 17 residues. The junction had 4 bases not matched to a gene; V was cut back by 2 bases and J by 2 bases. This specimen belongs to a study of shared clonotypes between healthy human individuals. Looking at the study overall: Donors had three CD4 naive, three CD4 memory, two CD8 naive and one CD8 memory plate apiece. Whole-study findings and limits: Estimated richness values were generally larger in naive subsets than in memory subsets. Limitation of the genetic and exposure-history diversity represented came from the few donors.

Sequenced by immunoSEQ multiplex PCR; TCRdb stores in-frame clones only, minus some. The table has roughly 2 million clones, approximately 94% seen once. Naivety among CD8 cells was defined by CD45RO negativity and positive CCR7 selection, thereby excluding terminally differentiated effector memory CD45RA+ cells. The V call is TRBV12-5, the J call TRBJ1-6; TRBD1 matches 9 bases. Specimen: naive CD8+ T cells sorted from blood. This TCR derives from a man in his late teens or twenties in good health. The CDR3 DNA reads as TGTGCTAGTGGTTTGTTTACAGGGGGCCCCTATAATTCACCCCTCCACTTT. Its protein is CASGLFTGGPYNSPLHF.